The 15 T cell receptor beta chains reported below all come from one sample, sequenced in a study of cytotoxic CD8 clonotypes in ibrutinib-treated CLL. This table comes from immunoSEQ multiplex PCR, and its TCRdb copy is limited to in-frame clones, with some not included. This table has 110,000 to 150,000 clones, approximately 90% appearing once. The input for sequencing was PBMCs, taken after 12 months of ibrutinib treatment. These receptors originate from a human donor with chronic lymphocytic leukemia.

The J gene is TRBJ1-2, the V gene TRBV4-3, with 12 bases aligning to TRBD1. This CDR3 is built from 16 residues. CDR1 and CDR2 from the germline V gene are LGHNA and YSLEER. The ends lost 1 base at V and 8 bases at J; junction bases unmatched: 8. CDR3 in amino acids: CASSQARMGQGAGYTF. CDR3 nucleotide sequence: TGCGCCAGCAGCCAAGCCCGAATGGGACAGGGGGCGGGCTACACCTTC.

The chain carries TRBV9 and TRBJ1-1, with no clear D. Trimming took off 3 bases at V and 12 bases at J, with 15 bases between the two ends. The CDR3 contains 12 residues. Per germline, CDR1 SGDLS and CDR2 YYNGEE. The CDR3 is CASSAPGGDSFF. CDR3 coding DNA: TGTGCCAGCAGCGCCCCGGGTGGAGACTCTTTCTTT.

This chain connects TRBV2 to TRBJ2-7, with D possibly TRBD2 on 5 matching bases. CDR3 size: 12 residues. The germline V gene encodes CDR1 SNHLY and CDR2 FYNNEI. Between the trimmed V and J ends, which lost 7 bases and 3 bases, there was a span of 10 bases. CDR3: CASTQEDYEQYF. The CDR3 DNA reads TGTGCCAGCACCCAGGAGGACTACGAGCAGTACTTC.

This chain links TRBV5-8 with TRBJ2-7; D is perhaps TRBD1 (5 bases). V gave up 0 bases and J gave up 7 bases, with 17 bases separating them. The CDR3 runs to 15 residues. Germline V CDR1 and CDR2: SGHTS, YDEGEE. The CDR3, as DNA: TGTGCCAGCAGCTTGGGGTACAGGTCTGAAGGGGAGCAGTACTTC. Translation: CASSLGYRSEGEQYF.

The rearrangement uses TRBV7-3 and TRBJ2-3; maybe TRBD1 (6 bases). CDR1 SGHTA and CDR2 FQGTGA come from the germline V gene. The V and J ends lost 5 bases and 2 bases respectively, with 11 bases between them. The CDR3 loop spans 14 amino acids. The CDR3: CASSPRTVTDTQYF. CDR3 DNA sequence: TGTGCCAGCAGCCCCCGGACAGTCACAGATACGCAGTATTTT.

J is TRBJ2-1 and V is TRBV6-1; maybe TRBD1 (7 bases). This CDR3 is 17 amino acids long. V dropped 1 base and J dropped 9 bases, with 22 bases sitting between them. Looked up from germline, CDR1 is MNHNS and CDR2 is SASEGT. CDR3 residues: CASSEGPPTRQGREQFF. The CDR3 nucleotides read TGTGCCAGCAGTGAAGGCCCCCCGACTAGACAGGGCCGTGAGCAGTTCTTC.

The chain employs TRBV18 and TRBJ1-4; D may be TRBD1 (6 bases). CDR1 and CDR2 from the germline V gene are KGHSH and LQKENI. CDR3 size: 15 residues. V lost 4 bases and J 8 bases, leaving 17 bases between the germline ends. The CDR3 sequence is CASSLTGERGEKLFF. CDR3 sequence (DNA): TGTGCCAGCTCACTGACAGGTGAACGAGGCGAAAAACTGTTTTTT.

V gene TRBV6-6 combines with J gene TRBJ2-7, with a tentative D call TRBD1 (6 bases). V was pared by 0 bases and J by 2 bases, with 11 bases between. Germline V lookup: CDR1 MNHNY, CDR2 SVGAGI (reference sequence). This CDR3 has 15 residues. The CDR3: CASSYSGTLPYEQYF. The CDR3 bases are TGTGCCAGCAGTTACTCGGGGACACTACCCTACGAGCAGTACTTC.

This chain joins TRBV27 and TRBJ1-4, with D perhaps TRBD1 (6 bases). Germline V gene sequence: CDR1 MNHEY, CDR2 SMNVEV (reference sequence). The germline V and J ends were trimmed by 4 bases and 6 bases, with 15 bases remaining between them. The CDR3 extends over 15 amino acids. The CDR3 loop reads CASSWGGRVDEKLFF. The DNA of the CDR3 is TGTGCCAGCAGTTGGGGGGGCAGGGTTGATGAAAAACTGTTTTTT. The full variable domain, its missing parts supplied by reference TRBV27 and TRBJ1-4, is EAQVTQNPRYLITVTGKKLTVTCSQNMNHEYMSWYRQDPGLGLRQIYYSMNVEVTDKGDVPEGYKVSRKEKRNFPLILESPSPNQTSLYFCASSWGGRVDEKLFFGSGTQLSVL.

The J gene is TRBJ2-7, the V gene TRBV5-3; 9 bases line up with TRBD1. TRBV5-3 has ORF status, its function being uncertain. The CDR3 totals 14 residues. Trimming took 2 bases from V and 4 from J; bases not matched to a gene: 4. CDR3 protein: CARSFPQGAYEQYF. The CDR3 DNA follows: TGTGCCAGAAGCTTCCCACAGGGGGCGTACGAGCAGTACTTC.

The chain links TRBV5-8 to TRBJ2-1; possibly TRBD2 for D (5 bases). V lost 1 base and J lost 2, with 13 bases in between. Germline CDR1 is SGHTS and CDR2 is YDEGEE. This CDR3 comprises 16 residues. The CDR3 spells CASSLKALAPYNEQFF. In DNA form, the CDR3 reads TGTGCCAGCAGCTTGAAAGCGCTAGCCCCCTACAATGAGCAGTTCTTC. Complete variable domain (other parts from reference TRBV5-8 and TRBJ2-1): EAGVTQSPTHLIKTRGQQATLRCSPISGHTSVYWYQQALGLGLQFLLWYDEGEERNRGNFPPRFSGRQFPNYSSELNVNALELEDSALYLCASSLKALAPYNEQFFGPGTRLTVL.

The chain combines TRBV19 with TRBJ2-7; the match to TRBD2 covers 16 bases. The V segment lost 7 bases and the J segment 5 bases; nucleotides outside the gene matches: 5. Germline V CDR1 and CDR2: LNHDA, SQIVND (reference sequence). This CDR3 is 15 amino acids long. The CDR3: CASMGLAGGRDEQYF. CDR3 DNA: TGTGCCAGTATGGGACTAGCGGGAGGGCGCGACGAGCAGTACTTC. The full variable domain, its missing parts supplied by reference TRBV19 and TRBJ2-7, is DGGITQSPKYLFRKEGQNVTLSCEQNLNHDAMYWYRQDPGQGLRLIYYSQIVNDFQKGDIAEGYSVSREKKESFPLTVTSAQKNPTAFYLCASMGLAGGRDEQYFGPGTRLTVT.

The chain couples TRBV18 to TRBJ1-3, with D unclear. In germline, CDR1 is KGHSH, CDR2 LQKENI. Trimming shortened V by 6 bases and J by 2 bases, and 11 bases separated the two germline ends. This CDR3 contains 14 residues. The chain's CDR3 is CASSVTQTGNTIYF. CDR3 nucleotide sequence: TGTGCCAGCTCCGTGACTCAAACTGGAAACACCATATATTTT.

This clone occurred once. The CDR3 here is CASSLAQGARGNQPQHF. The CDR3 nucleotides read TGTGCCAGCAGCTTAGCCCAGGGGGCAAGAGGCAATCAGCCCCAGCATTTT. J is TRBJ1-5 and V is TRBV7-9, with TRBD1 matching over 8 bases. The germline CDR1 and CDR2 sequences are SEHNR and FQNEAQ (reference sequence). The CDR3 is 17 amino acids. Losses at the gene ends were 0 bases for V and 2 bases for J; bases not matched to a gene: 6.

This rearrangement joins TRBV7-2 to TRBJ2-7, with 13 positions matching TRBD2. Trimming at V came to 5 bases and at J to 6 bases, leaving 16 bases not matched to a gene. Per the germline V gene, CDR1 is SGHTA and CDR2 is FQGNSA. This CDR3 is 18 amino acids long. The CDR3 loop reads CASSPQAGLAGLSSEQYF. DNA for the CDR3: TGTGCCAGCAGCCCCCAGGCGGGACTAGCGGGATTGTCGAGCGAGCAGTACTTC.